This passage covers 31 T cell receptor beta chains from one sample sequenced in a study of cytomegalovirus exposure and HLA in healthy donors. PCR involved 60 Vbeta and 13 Jbeta primers. Libraries were prepared by immunoSEQ multiplex PCR; TCRdb keeps only in-frame clonotypes and omits some of them. The sample yields 90,000 to 120,000 clones, less than 80% seen once. The source material was PBMCs. The receptors were sampled from a man between 25 and 39 years old in good health and CMV-seronegative.

The chain couples TRBV10-1 to TRBJ2-2, with D maybe TRBD1 (5 bases). The V end was cut by 5 bases, the J end by 7 bases, with 11 bases between. The germline V gene has CDR1 WNHNN and CDR2 SYGVQD (reference sequence). The CDR3 length is 13 residues. CDR3 nucleotide sequence: TGCGCCAGCAGTAAGGGGTCGGACGGGGAGCTGTTTTTT. It translates to CASSKGSDGELFF.

The chain joins TRBV12-5 to TRBJ2-7; TRBD1 might be the D (6 bases). Germline CDR1 is LGHNT and CDR2 is FRNRAP. V shed 3 bases and J shed 3 bases, with 12 bases lying between them. The CDR3 spans 14 residues. This CDR3 reads CASGLAQGNYEQYF. CDR3 coding DNA: TGTGCTAGTGGTTTAGCACAGGGAAACTACGAGCAGTACTTC.

The CDR3 bases are TGTGCCAGCAGCTGGACAAGTCCGAACACCGGGGAGCTGTTTTTT. This translates into CASSWTSPNTGELFF. J is TRBJ2-2 and V is TRBV6-5; tentative D call: TRBD1 (5 bases). The V end lost 6 bases, the J end lost 0 bases, and 11 bases lay between the germline ends. The CDR3 length is 15 residues. Germline CDR1 and CDR2: MNHEY and SVGAGI.

The V call is TRBV5-4, the J call TRBJ1-1; a possible D gene is TRBD1 (5 bases). This CDR3 is 13 amino acids long. Deletions cut 5 bases from V and 5 bases from J, with 13 bases between. Germline-derived CDR1 and CDR2 are SGHNT and YYREEE (reference sequence). CDR3 sequence (DNA): TGTGCCAGCAGTTTTGACAGACGGACTGAAGCTTTCTTT. It encodes CASSFDRRTEAFF.

V usage is TRBV5-4 and J usage is TRBJ1-6; D perhaps matches TRBD1 (5 bases). The CDR3 runs to 15 residues. Trimming shortened V by 7 bases and J by 5 bases, and 16 bases separated the two germline ends. Germline V gene data show CDR1 as SGHNT and CDR2 as YYREEE (reference sequence). CDR3 DNA: TGTGCCAGCGCTAGGGGATCCCAGGATAATTCACCCCTCCACTTT. It encodes CASARGSQDNSPLHF.

The V gene is TRBV5-1, the J gene TRBJ1-3; D is unresolved. This CDR3 has 16 amino acids. The germline V gene encodes CDR1 SGHRS and CDR2 YFSETQ. V was clipped by 0 bases and J by 0 bases, with 10 bases between them. The CDR3 coding sequence is TGCGCCAGCAGCTTGGGGCCGGGTCTCTCTGGAAACACCATATATTTT. Its protein is CASSLGPGLSGNTIYF.

The rearrangement links TRBV28 to TRBJ2-3, with D possibly TRBD1 on 6 matching bases. The germline V gene encodes CDR1 MDHEN and CDR2 SYDVKM. The CDR3 has 13 amino acids. The V and J ends lost 5 bases and 4 bases respectively, with 10 bases between them. The CDR3: CASSPRGPDTQYF. The CDR3 bases are TGTGCCAGCAGTCCCAGGGGCCCAGATACGCAGTATTTT.

This chain joins TRBV6-1 and TRBJ2-5, with 8 bases aligning to TRBD2. CDR3 length equals 12 residues. Germline loops: CDR1 MNHNS, CDR2 SASEGT. V lost 10 bases and J lost 5; bases outside the gene matches: 6. The CDR3 region is CATAGGVETQYF. The CDR3 region has the DNA TGTGCCACCGCGGGAGGCGTGGAGACCCAGTACTTC.

CDR3 in DNA: TGTGCCAGCAGCCGGACTAGCGGAAACCACAATGAGCAGTTCTTC. It encodes CASSRTSGNHNEQFF. The chain carries TRBV5-4 and TRBJ2-1; 10 bases line up with TRBD2. J was trimmed by 5 bases and V by 4 bases; bases with no gene match: 6. From germline, CDR1 is SGHNT and CDR2 YYREEE (reference sequence). The CDR3 loop spans 15 amino acids. Looking up the rest from reference TRBV5-4 and TRBJ2-1 gives the full variable domain: ETGVTQSPTHLIKTRGQQVTLRCSSQSGHNTVSWYQQALGQGPQFIFQYYREEENGRGNFPPRFSGLQFPNYSSELNVNALELDDSALYLCASSRTSGNHNEQFFGPGTRLTVL.

This clone has only a few counts. The V and J genes are TRBV6-1 and TRBJ1-1, with 7 bases identical to TRBD1. The germline V gene has CDR1 MNHNS and CDR2 SASEGT. This CDR3 comprises 14 residues. Trimming cost V 4 bases and J 4 bases; bases outside gene matches: 6. CDR3: CASSVDRVGTEAFF. The DNA for the CDR3 is TGTGCCAGCAGTGTAGACAGGGTGGGCACTGAAGCTTTCTTT.

This clone was found many times. This chain joins TRBV27 and TRBJ2-7; D is undetermined. CDR1 and CDR2 (germline): MNHEY, SMNVEV (reference sequence). The CDR3 extends over 13 amino acids. Trimming stripped 3 bases from V and 1 base from J, with 7 bases between. CDR3 DNA sequence: TGTGCCAGCAGTTTTGGTGAGTCCTACGAGCAGTACTTC. Translated, it gives CASSFGESYEQYF.

The V gene is TRBV19, the J gene TRBJ1-2; 8 positions agree with TRBD1. CDR3 size: 14 residues. Per germline, CDR1 LNHDA and CDR2 SQIVND (reference sequence). The V and J ends lost 3 bases and 4 bases, in that order; junction bases with no gene match: 4. As DNA, the CDR3 is TGTGCCAGTAGTATCGGGACAGGTCTCTATGGCTACACCTTC. Amino acid sequence: CASSIGTGLYGYTF.

This chain connects TRBV7-8 to TRBJ2-2; 7 bases align to TRBD2. Germline V gives CDR1 SGHVS, CDR2 FQNEAQ. Trimming took 5 bases from V and 1 from J; bases not matched to a gene: 10. This CDR3 has 17 residues. In DNA, the CDR3 is TGTGCCAGCAGCCGCGGGAGCGGCGGGGGGAACACCGGGGAGCTGTTTTTT. Translated, it gives CASSRGSGGGNTGELFF.

This rearrangement joins TRBV19 to TRBJ1-1, with D hard to call. CDR3 length: 13 amino acids. The V gene's germline CDR1 is LNHDA and CDR2 SQIVND (reference sequence). V was pared by 5 bases and J by 3 bases, with 10 bases between. The CDR3 DNA sequence: TGTGCCAGTAGTCAGCGGGCAGACACTGAAGCTTTCTTT. Translation gives CASSQRADTEAFF.

V gene TRBV4-1 combines with J gene TRBJ2-1; 10 bases align to TRBD2. Germline loops: CDR1 MGHRA, CDR2 YSYEKL. The CDR3 is made up of 17 amino acids. V lost 1 base to trimming and J lost 3 bases; unmatched junction nucleotides: 6. The CDR3 sequence: CASSQGLAGANYNEQFF. The CDR3 region has the DNA TGCGCCAGCAGCCAAGGGCTAGCGGGAGCAAACTACAATGAGCAGTTCTTC.

The chain employs TRBV7-9 and TRBJ2-1; tentatively, D is TRBD2 (6 bases). The V and J ends lost 5 bases and 8 bases respectively, with 13 bases between them. This CDR3 has 13 residues. Germline CDR1 reads SEHNR; CDR2 reads FQNEAQ (reference sequence). The CDR3 sequence: CASSQGLIDEQFF. The CDR3 DNA reads TGTGCCAGCAGCCAGGGACTCATCGATGAGCAGTTCTTC.

Only a few counts were recorded for this clone. V and J are TRBV7-7 and TRBJ2-3; 10 nucleotides line up with TRBD2. In germline, CDR1 is SSHAT, CDR2 FNYEAQ (reference sequence). Losses at the gene ends were 5 bases for V and 4 bases for J; bases not matched to a gene: 12. The CDR3 loop spans 17 amino acids. The CDR3 nucleotides are TGTGCCAGCAGCCCTTCGGCGGGGCTAGCGGGGGCAGATACGCAGTATTTT. The encoded protein is CASSPSAGLAGADTQYF.

V usage is TRBV19 and J usage is TRBJ2-5; D ambiguous. Trimming cost V 3 bases and J 5 bases, with 7 bases left between them. From germline, CDR1 is LNHDA and CDR2 SQIVND (reference sequence). The CDR3 consists of 12 residues. The CDR3 protein is CASSMFRETQYF. DNA for the CDR3: TGTGCCAGTAGTATGTTTCGGGAGACCCAGTACTTC.

The V and J genes are TRBV9 and TRBJ1-1; perhaps TRBD1 as D (6 bases). Trimming pared 4 bases from V and 4 bases from J, leaving 20 bases between. In germline, CDR1 is SGDLS, CDR2 YYNGEE. The CDR3 runs to 16 residues. The CDR3 sequence: CASSPRSTGGGTEAFF. Here the CDR3 DNA reads TGTGCCAGCAGCCCCCGATCTACTGGGGGCGGCACTGAAGCTTTCTTT.

The chain links TRBV10-1 to TRBJ2-2, with 11 bases fitting TRBD2. Germline CDR1 WNHNN, CDR2 SYGVQD (reference sequence). The V gene end was trimmed by 3 bases and the J gene end by 5 bases; junction bases not matched to a gene: 8. CDR3 length: 17 residues. The CDR3 region has the DNA TGCGCCAGCAGTGATTGGCTAGCGGGAGGACTGACCGGGGAGCTGTTTTTT. This gives the protein CASSDWLAGGLTGELFF.

V is TRBV2 and J is TRBJ2-5; TRBD1 aligns across 10 bases. The CDR3 runs 17 residues. CDR1 and CDR2 from the germline V gene are SNHLY and FYNNEI. Trimming took 5 bases from V and 5 from J; bases not matched to a gene: 14. CDR3 amino acids: CASSPTGGSGSRETQYF. CDR3 in DNA: TGTGCCAGCAGTCCGACAGGGGGCTCGGGGTCGCGGGAGACCCAGTACTTC.

The chain has TRBV5-1 and TRBJ1-5; TRBD1 matches at 9 bases. Germline CDR1 SGHRS, CDR2 YFSETQ. The J segment lost 4 bases and the V segment lost 5 bases, leaving 4 bases of the junction unmatched. This CDR3 is 14 amino acids long. This CDR3 is CASSPDRGNQPQHF. The CDR3 DNA follows: TGCGCCAGCAGTCCGGACAGGGGAAATCAGCCCCAGCATTTT.

The chain links TRBV27 to TRBJ1-1, with TRBD1 matching over 7 bases. The CDR3 totals 14 residues. The germline V gene encodes CDR1 MNHEY and CDR2 SMNVEV (reference sequence). V was clipped by 6 bases and J by 2 bases; unmatched bases: 6. For the CDR3, the DNA is TGTGCCAGCAGGGTACAGGGGAAAAACACTGAAGCTTTCTTT. It encodes CASRVQGKNTEAFF.

This chain uses TRBV4-1 with TRBJ2-1; TRBD1 is a possible D gene (6 bases). The V gene lost 0 bases and the J gene lost 5 bases, with 17 bases spanning the gap. The CDR3 is 17 amino acids. Germline CDR1 and CDR2: MGHRA and YSYEKL. Here the CDR3 reads CASSQDRLAGANNEQFF. CDR3 DNA sequence: TGCGCCAGCAGCCAAGATAGGCTAGCAGGGGCCAACAATGAGCAGTTCTTC.

The rearrangement joins TRBV19 to TRBJ1-2; no clear D. V was cut by 5 bases and J by 4 bases, with 20 bases left in between. The CDR3 loop spans 16 amino acids. Germline assignment: CDR1 LNHDA and CDR2 SQIVND (reference sequence). The CDR3 is CASSSRYLLGGYGYTF. The CDR3 DNA reads as TGTGCCAGTAGTTCGCGGTATCTACTCGGCGGCTATGGCTACACCTTC.

This clone was seen just once. V usage is TRBV10-3 and J usage is TRBJ2-7; D uncertain. The CDR3 runs 13 residues. Per the germline V gene, CDR1 is ENHRY and CDR2 is SYGVKD. V was trimmed by 6 bases and J by 4 bases, leaving 13 bases between them. The CDR3 DNA sequence: TGTGCCATCAGCAGTAACAGCCGATACGAGCAGTACTTC. Protein product: CAISSNSRYEQYF.

The count of this clone is one. This chain joins TRBV5-6 and TRBJ1-2; D gene uncertain. There are 12 residues in the CDR3. Trimming removed 3 bases at V and 0 bases at J, with 3 bases between. Germline CDR1 reads SGHDT; CDR2 reads YYEEEE. As DNA, the CDR3 is TGTGCCAGCAGCTCGTCTAACTATGGCTACACCTTC. It yields the protein CASSSSNYGYTF.

A note on this clone: Other DNA sequences within the sample encode an identical CDR3. V and J are TRBV6-4 and TRBJ1-5; D not resolved. From germline, CDR1 is MRHNA and CDR2 SNTAGT. The ends were cut back, 5 bases at V and 0 bases at J, with 11 bases in the middle. CDR3 length: 15 residues. CDR3 coding DNA: TGTGCCAGCAGTCCCGTGCCCGGTAGCAATCAGCCCCAGCATTTT. Its translation: CASSPVPGSNQPQHF.

The chain employs TRBV7-6 and TRBJ2-2, with a possible D match to TRBD1 (5 bases). This CDR3 region has 16 residues. Trimming removed 0 bases from V and 5 bases from J, with 13 bases in between. Germline lookup yields CDR1 SGHVS and CDR2 FNYEAQ. The CDR3 loop reads CASSLAWQGNTGELFF. The CDR3 region has the DNA TGTGCCAGCAGCTTAGCGTGGCAGGGAAATACCGGGGAGCTGTTTTTT.

The chain carries TRBV7-9 and TRBJ2-7, with 11 bases fitting TRBD1. CDR3 length equals 13 residues. Per the germline V gene, CDR1 is SEHNR and CDR2 is FQNEAQ (reference sequence). With 3 bases clipped from V and 7 bases from J, the junction kept 2 bases outside the gene matches. CDR3 in amino acids: CASSFGTGGEQYF. The CDR3 bases are TGTGCCAGCAGCTTCGGGACAGGGGGGGAGCAGTACTTC.

This rearrangement joins TRBV6-1 to TRBJ1-2; a possible D gene is TRBD1 (6 bases). The CDR3 extends over 15 amino acids. Germline CDR1 is MNHNS and CDR2 is SASEGT. Trimming removed 6 bases at V and 4 bases at J, with 18 bases between. The CDR3 loop reads CASRRQESPGYGYTF. CDR3 DNA: TGTGCCAGCAGAAGACAGGAGAGTCCAGGCTATGGCTACACCTTC.